This T cell receptor (beta chain) was profiled in a study of vaccination effects on CD4 cells after COVID-19. Scientists isolated CD4+ T cells after a roughly 10-day culture period ended. Points on this clone: Its antigen is unidentified.

CDR1 and CDR2 (germline): WSHSY, SAAADI. The CDR3 has 13 residues. The V gene lost 6 bases and the J gene lost 4 bases, with 10 bases spanning the gap. TCRdb keeps only in-frame clones here, not all; method: immunoSEQ multiplex PCR. The sample yields about 39,000 clones, roughly 82% seen once. The genes are TRBV10-2 and TRBJ1-5, with D unresolved. The sample was CD4+ T cells from PBMCs cultured without peptide, taken before COVID-19 vaccination. The clonotype originates from a human donor who received a COVID-19 vaccine. The CDR3 spells CASSDGVNQPQHF. The CDR3, as DNA: TGCGCCAGCAGCGATGGGGTGAATCAGCCCCAGCATTTT.